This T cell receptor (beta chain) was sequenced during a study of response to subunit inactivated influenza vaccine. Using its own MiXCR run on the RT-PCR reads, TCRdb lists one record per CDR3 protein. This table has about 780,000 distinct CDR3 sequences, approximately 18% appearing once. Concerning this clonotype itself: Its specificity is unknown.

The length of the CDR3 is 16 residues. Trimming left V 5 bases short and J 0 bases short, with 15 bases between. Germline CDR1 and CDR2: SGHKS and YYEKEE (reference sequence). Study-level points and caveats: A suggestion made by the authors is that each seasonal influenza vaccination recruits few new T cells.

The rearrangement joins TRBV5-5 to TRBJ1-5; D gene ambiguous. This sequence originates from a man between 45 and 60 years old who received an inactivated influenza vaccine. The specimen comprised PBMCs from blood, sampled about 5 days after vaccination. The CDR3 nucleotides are TGTGCCAGCAGTCTTCGGGCGGGAGATAGCAATCAGCCCCAGCATTTT. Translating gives CASSLRAGDSNQPQHF.